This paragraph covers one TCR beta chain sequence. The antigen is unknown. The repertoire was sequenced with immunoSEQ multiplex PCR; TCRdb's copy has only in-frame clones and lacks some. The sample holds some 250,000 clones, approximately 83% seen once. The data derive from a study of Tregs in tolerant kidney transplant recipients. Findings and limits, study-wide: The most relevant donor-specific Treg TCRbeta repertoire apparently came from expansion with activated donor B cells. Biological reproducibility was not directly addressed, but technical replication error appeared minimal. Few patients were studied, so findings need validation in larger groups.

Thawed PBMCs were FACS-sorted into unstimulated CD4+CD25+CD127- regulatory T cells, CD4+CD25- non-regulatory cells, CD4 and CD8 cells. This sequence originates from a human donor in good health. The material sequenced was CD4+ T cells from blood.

The CDR3 protein is CASSSPGTSGGATGELFF. The CDR3 nucleotides are TGTGCCAGCAGCTCACCCGGGACTAGCGGGGGGGCCACCGGGGAGCTGTTTTTT. The chain links TRBV11-3 to TRBJ2-2; the match to TRBD2 covers 16 bases. V dropped 4 bases and J dropped 4; count of bases not matched to a gene: 6. The CDR3 covers 18 residues. CDR1 is SGHNT and CDR2 is YENEEA in the germline V gene.